This entry lists 10 T cell receptor beta chains sequenced from one sample in a study of identical twins. TCRdb re-called the 5' RACE reads with MiXCR, one entry per CDR3 protein. Here the sample spans roughly 1.6 million distinct CDR3 sequences, about 31% being singletons. Sequencing was carried out using cord blood. The receptor source for this set is a newborn girl in good health.

This clonotype was counted a few times. This chain joins TRBV20-1 and TRBJ2-1, with D maybe TRBD2 (6 bases). Germline V gene data show CDR1 as DFQATT and CDR2 as SNEGSKA (reference sequence). V was shortened by 3 bases and J by 4 bases, with 16 bases between the two germline ends. The CDR3 length is 15 residues. In DNA, the CDR3 is TGCAGTGCTAGCTCGTTAGGCGGGGCTTACAATGAGCAGTTCTTC. Its translation: CSASSLGGAYNEQFF.

The V gene is TRBV11-2, the J gene TRBJ1-1; 9 bases are a match to TRBD1. CDR1 and CDR2 from the germline V gene are SGHAT and FQNNGV. The CDR3 runs to 8 residues. The CDR3 loop reads CATGGAFF. CDR3 coding DNA: TGTGCGACAGGGGGAGCTTTCTTT.

V is TRBV6-1 and J is TRBJ1-4, with TRBD1 identical over 7 bases. CDR1 MNHNS and CDR2 SASEGT come from the germline V gene. V was clipped by 6 bases and J by 7 bases; unmatched bases: 17. The CDR3 is 17 residues long. Written as DNA, the CDR3 is TGTGCCAGCAGGGTAACCCAGGGGGGGGCCATCCGTGAAAAACTGTTTTTT. This translates into CASRVTQGGAIREKLFF.

The chain is built from TRBV20-1 and TRBJ2-3; D possibly uses TRBD1 or TRBD2 (6 bases each). The CDR3 covers 13 residues. Germline V gene lookup returns CDR1 DFQATT and CDR2 SNEGSKA (reference sequence). The CDR3 sequence: CSQGRGRTDTQYF. DNA for the CDR3: TGCAGCCAGGGGCGGGGACGCACAGATACGCAGTATTTT.

The chain carries TRBV27 and TRBJ2-2, with 12 bases aligning to TRBD2. Germline-derived CDR1 and CDR2 are MNHEY and SMNVEV (reference sequence). The CDR3 has 16 amino acids. V lost 3 bases and J lost 5; bases outside the gene matches: 4. Written as DNA, the CDR3 is TGTGCCAGCAGTTTCCTACTAGCGGGGGGTACCGGGGAGCTGTTTTTT. It is translated as CASSFLLAGGTGELFF.

This sequence joins TRBV6-1 and TRBJ2-5; 7 nucleotides align to TRBD1. The CDR3 spans 15 residues. V gave up 2 bases and J gave up 11 bases; unmatched junction bases: 14. CDR1 MNHNS and CDR2 SASEGT come from the germline V gene. This CDR3 is CASSELRQGRDEQYF. The CDR3 coding sequence is TGTGCCAGCAGTGAACTTCGACAGGGCCGAGATGAGCAGTACTTC.

The rearrangement uses TRBV25-1 and TRBJ1-2; TRBD1 matches 8 bases. Germline CDR1 is MGHDK and CDR2 is SYGVNS. The CDR3 spans 14 residues. After removal of 1 base from V and 4 bases from J, the junction contained 2 bases not matched to a gene. CDR3 loop: CASSEFGTGYGYTF. The CDR3 coding sequence is TGTGCCAGCAGTGAATTCGGGACAGGCTATGGCTACACCTTC.

A few counts support this clonotype. The rearrangement links TRBV7-2 to TRBJ1-5; D is perhaps TRBD1 (6 bases). Germline assignment: CDR1 SGHTA and CDR2 FQGNSA. This CDR3 has 15 amino acids. The V end lost 2 bases, the J end lost 4 bases, and 12 bases lay between the germline ends. The CDR3 here is CASSLRAGENQPQHF. In nucleotides, the CDR3 is TGTGCCAGCAGCTTACGGGCAGGGGAGAATCAGCCCCAGCATTTT.

The gene calls are TRBV2 and TRBJ2-1; 9 nucleotides line up with TRBD1. This CDR3 region has 15 residues. CDR1 and CDR2 from the germline V gene are SNHLY and FYNNEI. With 7 bases clipped from V and 3 bases from J, the junction kept 7 bases outside the gene matches. The chain's CDR3 is CASKLQGADYNEQFF. DNA of the CDR3: TGTGCCAGCAAGTTACAGGGGGCGGACTACAATGAGCAGTTCTTC.

This clonotype has at least ten counts. The gene calls are TRBV12-3 or TRBV12-4 and TRBJ1-5; 8 nucleotides agree with TRBD1. The CDR3 is 14 amino acids. V lost 6 bases, J lost 4 bases, and 5 bases stayed unmatched. CDR3 nucleotides: TGTGCCAGCAGCCGCGGACAGGGTAATCAGCCCCAGCATTTT. Protein product: CASSRGQGNQPQHF.